This TCR beta chain was documented in a study of blood T cell repertoires in COVID-19. Germline values: CDR1 LGHDT, CDR2 YNNKEL (reference sequence). J lost 6 bases, V lost 4 bases, and 11 bases had no gene match. This CDR3 has 15 amino acids. Sequenced by immunoSEQ multiplex PCR; TCRdb stores in-frame clones only, minus some. The sample lists about 180,000 clones; approximately 82% were seen once. This sequence joins TRBV3-1 (or the pseudogene TRBV3-2) and TRBJ2-7; TRBD2 agrees at 8 bases. The sequence came from a man aged 45 to 65 who had recovered from COVID-19. The sequencing sample was made of PBMCs or T cells enriched from blood (not recorded which). CDR3 in DNA: TGTGCCAGCAGCCCGTTGGGACTCGCGGGGGGCGAGCAGTACTTC. This encodes CASSPLGLAGGEQYF.